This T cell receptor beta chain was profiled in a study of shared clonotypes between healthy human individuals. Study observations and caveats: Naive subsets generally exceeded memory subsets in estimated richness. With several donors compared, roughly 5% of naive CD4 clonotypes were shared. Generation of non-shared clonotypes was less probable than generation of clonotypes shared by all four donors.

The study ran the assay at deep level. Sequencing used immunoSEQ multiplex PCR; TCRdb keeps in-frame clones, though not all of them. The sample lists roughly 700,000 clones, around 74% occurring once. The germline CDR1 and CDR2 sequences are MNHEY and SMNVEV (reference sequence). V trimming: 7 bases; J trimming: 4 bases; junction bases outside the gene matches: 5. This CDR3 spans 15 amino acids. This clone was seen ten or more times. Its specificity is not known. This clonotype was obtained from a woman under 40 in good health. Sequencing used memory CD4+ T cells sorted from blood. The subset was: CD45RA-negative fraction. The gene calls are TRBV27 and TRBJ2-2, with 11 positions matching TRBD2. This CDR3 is CASTRGLAATGELFF. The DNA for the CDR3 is TGTGCCAGCACCAGGGGACTAGCGGCCACCGGGGAGCTGTTTTTT.